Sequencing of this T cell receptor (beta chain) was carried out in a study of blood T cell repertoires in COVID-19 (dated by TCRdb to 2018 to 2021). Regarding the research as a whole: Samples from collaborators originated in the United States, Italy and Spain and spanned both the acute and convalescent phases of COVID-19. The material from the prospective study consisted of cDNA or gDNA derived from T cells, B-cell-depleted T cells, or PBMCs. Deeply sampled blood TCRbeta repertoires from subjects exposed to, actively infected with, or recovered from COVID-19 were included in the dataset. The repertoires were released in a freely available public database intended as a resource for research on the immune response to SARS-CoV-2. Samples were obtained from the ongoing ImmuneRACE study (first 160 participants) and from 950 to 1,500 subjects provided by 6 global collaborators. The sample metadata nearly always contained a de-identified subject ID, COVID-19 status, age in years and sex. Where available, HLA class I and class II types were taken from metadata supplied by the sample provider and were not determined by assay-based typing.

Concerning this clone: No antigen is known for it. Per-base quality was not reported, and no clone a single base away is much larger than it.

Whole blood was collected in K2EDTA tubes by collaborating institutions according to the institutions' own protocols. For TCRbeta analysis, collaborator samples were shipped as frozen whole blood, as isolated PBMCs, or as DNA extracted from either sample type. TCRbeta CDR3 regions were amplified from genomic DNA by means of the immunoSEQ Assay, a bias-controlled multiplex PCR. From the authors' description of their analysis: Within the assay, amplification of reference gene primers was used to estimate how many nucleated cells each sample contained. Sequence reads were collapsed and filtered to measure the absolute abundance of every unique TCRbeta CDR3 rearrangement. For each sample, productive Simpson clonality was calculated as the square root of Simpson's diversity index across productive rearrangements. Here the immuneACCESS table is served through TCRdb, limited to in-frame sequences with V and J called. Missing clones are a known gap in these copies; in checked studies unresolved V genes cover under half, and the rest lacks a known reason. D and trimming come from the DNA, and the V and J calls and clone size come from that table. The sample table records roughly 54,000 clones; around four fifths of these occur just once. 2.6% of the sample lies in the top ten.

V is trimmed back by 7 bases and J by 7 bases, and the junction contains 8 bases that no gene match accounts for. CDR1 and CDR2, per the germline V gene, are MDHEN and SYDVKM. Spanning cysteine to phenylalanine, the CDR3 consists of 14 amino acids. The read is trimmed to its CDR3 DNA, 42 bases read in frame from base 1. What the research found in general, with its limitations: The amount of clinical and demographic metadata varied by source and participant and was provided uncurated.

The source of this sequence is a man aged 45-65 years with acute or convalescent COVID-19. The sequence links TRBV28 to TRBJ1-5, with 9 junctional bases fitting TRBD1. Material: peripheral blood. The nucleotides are TGTGCCAGCACCCTGGGACAGGGTTGGCAGCCCCAGCATTTT. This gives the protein CASTLGQGWQPQHF.